This TCR beta chain emerged from a study of T cell responses to AZD1222 COVID-19 vaccine. Findings of the study overall: Clonal diversity was possibly underestimated, and the donors were mostly white British, with more females. Spike-specific TCR repertoires showed rising breadth and depth after two AZD1222 doses. Close to half of spike-specific TCRs reportedly recognize unmutated variant regions. There were repertoire samples only from the period after the peak T cell response.

In regard to this clone: Its antigen is not known.

Assay: immunoSEQ multiplex PCR; the TCRdb copy retains only in-frame clones and omits some. The sample consists of approximately 180,000 clones, approximately 94% of them appearing once. The CDR3 runs 14 residues. V was trimmed by 4 bases and J by 4 bases, leaving 14 bases between them. Germline CDR1 and CDR2: SGHNT and YYREEE (reference sequence). This receptor was obtained from an adult in good health. The sample was peripheral blood, taken on day 0 of AZD1222 vaccination. This chain connects TRBV5-4 to TRBJ1-2; D gene unclear. The DNA for the CDR3 is TGTGCCAGCAGCCCTCTCCCAGACATCTATGGCTACACCTTC. This gives the protein CASSPLPDIYGYTF.